Listed below are T cell receptor beta chains from one sample, sequenced in a study of identical twins. One entry per CDR3 protein results from TCRdb running MiXCR on the 5' RACE reads. Of approximately 220,000 distinct CDR3 sequences listed, around 6.8% were seen once; the top ten hold less than 2%. A further study also used this sample, focusing on yellow fever vaccine responses in identical twins.

Sample: memory (CD45RO+) T cells sorted from blood. Receptor source: a woman younger than 30 in good health. The CDR3 runs from the conserved cysteine through the conserved F or W. The D gene is left open where the match is weak. Clone size is not always given. Where it is, it says once, few, many or a class for expanded clones.

V gene	J gene	clone size	D gene	CDR3 protein	CDR3 DNA
TRBV7-2	TRBJ2-7	many	TRBD2	CASSYFGGGLEQYF	TGTGCCAGCAGCTACTTCGGGGGGGGACTGGAGCAGTACTTC
TRBV10-3	TRBJ2-3	few	TRBD2	CAISQLAGATDTQYF	TGTGCCATCAGCCAACTAGCGGGCGCGACAGATACGCAGTATTTT
TRBV4-2	TRBJ1-1	many	NA	CASSSTTPTEAFF	TGTGCCAGCAGCTCCACGACACCCACTGAAGCTTTCTTT
TRBV18	TRBJ2-4	NA	NA	CASSEVGAKNIQYF	TGTGCCAGCTCGGAGGTGGGGGCCAAAAACATTCAGTACTTC
TRBV7-6	TRBJ2-2	few	NA	CASSLELAQNTGELFF	TGTGCCAGCAGCTTAGAATTAGCACAGAACACCGGGGAGCTGTTTTTT
TRBV10-3	TRBJ1-3	many	NA	CAISEGSLEWSTIYF	TGTGCCATCAGTGAGGGGTCCTTGGAATGGAGCACCATATATTTT
TRBV24-1	TRBJ2-4	few	TRBD1	CATSDSGQASNIQYF	TGTGCCACCAGTGATTCCGGACAGGCGTCAAACATTCAGTACTTC
TRBV19	TRBJ1-1	NA	NA	CASMGEMNTEAFF	TGTGCCAGTATGGGAGAAATGAACACTGAAGCTTTCTTT
TRBV7-2	TRBJ2-1	NA	NA	CASSRERGFNEQFF	TGTGCCAGCAGCCGGGAGAGAGGTTTCAATGAGCAGTTCTTC
TRBV3-1	TRBJ2-7	NA	NA	CASSRQTGSYEQYF	TGTGCCAGCAGCCGCCAGACAGGTTCCTACGAGCAGTACTTC
TRBV3-1	TRBJ1-1	many	NA	CASSQGTEAFF	TGTGCCAGCAGCCAGGGCACTGAAGCTTTCTTT
TRBV28	TRBJ2-2	many	NA	CASSQAGRDTGELFF	TGTGCCAGCAGTCAGGCGGGCAGGGACACCGGGGAGCTGTTTTTT
TRBV28	TRBJ2-5	NA	TRBD1	CASSSNRGPGETQYF	TGTGCCAGCAGTTCCAACAGGGGGCCCGGGGAGACCCAGTACTTC
TRBV6-5	TRBJ2-7	NA	NA	CASSYSRGRGEQYF	TGTGCCAGCAGTTACTCGCGGGGGCGGGGCGAGCAGTACTTC
TRBV3-1	TRBJ2-3	NA	TRBD2	CASSQDYRTSGGTDTQYF	TGTGCCAGCAGCCAAGATTATAGGACTAGCGGGGGCACAGATACGCAGTATTTT
TRBV20-1	TRBJ2-7	few	NA	CSAAFVGSGYEQYF	TGCAGTGCCGCCTTCGTCGGTAGCGGCTACGAGCAGTACTTC
TRBV20-1	TRBJ1-2	many	NA	CSAAMDGGYGYTF	TGCAGTGCCGCAATGGATGGTGGCTATGGCTACACCTTC